This T cell receptor (beta chain) was observed in a study of control samples from healthy donors and cancer patients. Per the germline V gene, CDR1 is LNHDA and CDR2 is SQIVND (reference sequence). Trimming pared 10 bases from V and 6 bases from J, leaving 12 bases between. The CDR3 length is 12 residues. Assay used: immunoSEQ multiplex PCR; TCRdb lists only in-frame clones, some missing. The sample includes about 160,000 clones, around 90% of them seen just once. The clonotype comes from a man aged 25 to 45 in good health. Sequenced input: blood. The chain combines TRBV19 with TRBJ2-2, with TRBD1 as a possible D gene (5 bases). The CDR3 DNA is TGTGCCACCCGGGTGGGGCCCGGGGAGCTGTTTTTT. Amino acid sequence: CATRVGPGELFF.